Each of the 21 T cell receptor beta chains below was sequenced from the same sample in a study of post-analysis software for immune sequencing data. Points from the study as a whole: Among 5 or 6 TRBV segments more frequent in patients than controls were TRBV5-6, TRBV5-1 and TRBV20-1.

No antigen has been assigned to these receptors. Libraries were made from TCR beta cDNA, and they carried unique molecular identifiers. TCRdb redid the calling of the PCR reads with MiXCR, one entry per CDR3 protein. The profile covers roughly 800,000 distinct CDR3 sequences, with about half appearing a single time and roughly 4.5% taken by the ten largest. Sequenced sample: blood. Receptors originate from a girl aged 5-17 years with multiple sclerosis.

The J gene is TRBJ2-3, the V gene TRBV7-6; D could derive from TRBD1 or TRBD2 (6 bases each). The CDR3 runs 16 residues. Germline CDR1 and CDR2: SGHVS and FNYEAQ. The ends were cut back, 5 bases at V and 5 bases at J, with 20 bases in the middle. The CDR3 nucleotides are TGTGCCAGCAGCCTGGGGGCGGGACCCGCGAGAGATACGCAGTATTTT. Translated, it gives CASSLGAGPARDTQYF.

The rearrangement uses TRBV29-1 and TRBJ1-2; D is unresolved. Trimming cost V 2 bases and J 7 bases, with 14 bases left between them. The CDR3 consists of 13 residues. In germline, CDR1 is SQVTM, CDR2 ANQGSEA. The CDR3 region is CSVERVGERGYTF. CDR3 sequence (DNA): TGCAGCGTTGAACGCGTTGGGGAGCGTGGCTACACCTTC.

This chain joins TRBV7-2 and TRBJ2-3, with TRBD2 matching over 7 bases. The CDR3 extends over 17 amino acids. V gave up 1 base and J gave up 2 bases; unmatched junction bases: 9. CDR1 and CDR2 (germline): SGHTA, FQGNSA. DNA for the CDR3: TGTGCCAGCAGCTTAGGGAGAATAGCGGGTTCCACAGATACGCAGTATTTT. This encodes CASSLGRIAGSTDTQYF.

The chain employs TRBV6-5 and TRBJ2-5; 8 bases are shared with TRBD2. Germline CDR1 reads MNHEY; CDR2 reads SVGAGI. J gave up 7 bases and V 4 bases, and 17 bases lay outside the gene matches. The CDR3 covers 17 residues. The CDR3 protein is CASSSSHPGTSSVTQYF. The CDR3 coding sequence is TGTGCCAGCAGTTCCAGTCACCCCGGGACTAGTTCCGTGACCCAGTACTTC.

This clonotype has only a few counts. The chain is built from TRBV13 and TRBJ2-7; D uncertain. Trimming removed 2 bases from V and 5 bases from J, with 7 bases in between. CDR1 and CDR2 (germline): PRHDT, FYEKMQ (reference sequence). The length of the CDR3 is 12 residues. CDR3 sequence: CASSLKGDEQYF. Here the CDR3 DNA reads TGTGCCAGCAGCTTAAAAGGAGACGAGCAGTACTTC.

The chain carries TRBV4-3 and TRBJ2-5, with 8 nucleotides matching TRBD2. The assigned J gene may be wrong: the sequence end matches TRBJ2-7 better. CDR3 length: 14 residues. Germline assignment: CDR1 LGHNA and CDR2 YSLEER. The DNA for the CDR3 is TGCGCCAGCAGCCCAATAACTAGCGGCTACGAGCAGTACTTC. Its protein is CASSPITSGYEQYF.

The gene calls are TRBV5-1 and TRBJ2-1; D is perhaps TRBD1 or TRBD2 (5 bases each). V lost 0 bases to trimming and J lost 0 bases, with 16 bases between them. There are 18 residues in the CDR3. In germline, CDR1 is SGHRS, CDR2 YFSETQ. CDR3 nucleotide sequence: TGCGCCAGCAGCTTGGCCCGGGACCCCTTCGGCTCCTACAATGAGCAGTTCTTC. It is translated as CASSLARDPFGSYNEQFF. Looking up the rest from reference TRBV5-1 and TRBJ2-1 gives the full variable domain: KAGVTQTPRYLIKTRGQQVTLSCSPISGHRSVSWYQQTPGQGLQFLFEYFSETQRNKGNFPGRFSGRQFSNSRSEMNVSTLELGDSALYLCASSLARDPFGSYNEQFFGPGTRLTVL.

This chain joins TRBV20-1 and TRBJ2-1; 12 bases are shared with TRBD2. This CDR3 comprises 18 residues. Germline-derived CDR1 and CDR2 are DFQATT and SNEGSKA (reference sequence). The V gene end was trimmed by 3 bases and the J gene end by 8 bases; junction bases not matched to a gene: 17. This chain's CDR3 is CSASAIPSTSGRGDEQFF. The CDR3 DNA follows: TGCAGTGCTAGCGCGATCCCCTCGACTAGCGGGAGAGGAGATGAGCAGTTCTTC.

DNA of the CDR3: TGTGCCAGCTCACTCCACGGGACAGTTCAGTACTTC. The encoded protein is CASSLHGTVQYF. The chain is built from TRBV18 and TRBJ2-4; 7 nucleotides align to TRBD1. V trimming: 4 bases; J trimming: 11 bases; junction bases outside the gene matches: 5. CDR3 size: 12 residues. Germline V gene lookup returns CDR1 KGHSH and CDR2 LQKENI.

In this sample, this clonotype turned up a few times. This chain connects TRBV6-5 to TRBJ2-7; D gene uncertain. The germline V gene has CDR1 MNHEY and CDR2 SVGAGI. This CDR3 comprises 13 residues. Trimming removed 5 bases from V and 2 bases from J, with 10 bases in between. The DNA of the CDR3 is TGTGCCAGCAGTGTCCGGTTGACCTACGAGCAGTACTTC. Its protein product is CASSVRLTYEQYF.

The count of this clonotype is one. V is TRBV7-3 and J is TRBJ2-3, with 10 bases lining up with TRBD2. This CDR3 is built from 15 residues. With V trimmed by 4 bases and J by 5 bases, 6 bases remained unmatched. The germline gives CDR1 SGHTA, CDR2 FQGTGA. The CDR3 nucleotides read TGTGCCAGCAGCTCGCTAGCGGGGGCGGGAGATACGCAGTATTTT. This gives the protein CASSSLAGAGDTQYF. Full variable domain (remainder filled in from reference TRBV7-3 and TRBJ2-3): GAGVSQTPSNKVTEKGKYVELRCDPISGHTALYWYRQSLGQGPEFLIYFQGTGAADDSGLPNDRFFAVRPEGSVSTLKIQRTERGDSAVYLCASSSLAGAGDTQYFGPGTRLTVL.

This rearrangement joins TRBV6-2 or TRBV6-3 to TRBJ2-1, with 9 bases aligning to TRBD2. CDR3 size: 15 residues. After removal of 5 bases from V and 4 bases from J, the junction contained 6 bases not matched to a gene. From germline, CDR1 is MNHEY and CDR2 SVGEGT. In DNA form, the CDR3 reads TGTGCCAGCAGTGGAGGGACTAGCTGGTACAATGAGCAGTTCTTC. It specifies CASSGGTSWYNEQFF.

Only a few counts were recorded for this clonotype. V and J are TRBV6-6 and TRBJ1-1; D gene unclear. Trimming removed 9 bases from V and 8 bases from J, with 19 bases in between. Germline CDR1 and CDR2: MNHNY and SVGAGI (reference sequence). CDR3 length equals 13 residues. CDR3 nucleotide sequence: TGTGCCAGTATCCGAAGTCTGAACCAAGAAGCTTTCTTT. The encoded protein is CASIRSLNQEAFF.

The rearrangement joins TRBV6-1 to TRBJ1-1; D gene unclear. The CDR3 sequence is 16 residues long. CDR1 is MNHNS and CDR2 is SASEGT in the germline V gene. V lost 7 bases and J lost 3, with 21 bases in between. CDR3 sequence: CASIGPRRSGDTEAFF. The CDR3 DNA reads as TGTGCCAGCATCGGACCCAGGAGGAGTGGTGACACTGAAGCTTTCTTT.

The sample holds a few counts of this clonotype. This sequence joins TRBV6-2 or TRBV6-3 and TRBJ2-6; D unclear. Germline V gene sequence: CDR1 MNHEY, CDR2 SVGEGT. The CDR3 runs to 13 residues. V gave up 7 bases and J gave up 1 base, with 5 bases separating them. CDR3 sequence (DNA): TGTGCCAGCAAAGAGTCTGGGGCCAACGTCCTGACTTTC. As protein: CASKESGANVLTF.

The CDR3, as DNA: TGCAGCGTCCCGAGCTGCGAGCAGTACTTC. Translated: CSVPSCEQYF. The chain carries TRBV29-1 and TRBJ2-7, with no clear D. Germline-derived CDR1 and CDR2 are SQVTM and ANQGSEA. The CDR3 covers 10 residues. Deletions cut 6 bases from V and 6 bases from J, with 9 bases between.

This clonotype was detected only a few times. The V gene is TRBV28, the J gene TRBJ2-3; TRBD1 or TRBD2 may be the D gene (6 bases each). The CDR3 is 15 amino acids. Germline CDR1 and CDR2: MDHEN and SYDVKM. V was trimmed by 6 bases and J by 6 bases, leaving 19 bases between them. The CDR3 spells CASRPIPGGRDTQYF. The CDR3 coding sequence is TGTGCCAGCAGACCCATCCCTGGGGGGCGGGATACGCAGTATTTT.

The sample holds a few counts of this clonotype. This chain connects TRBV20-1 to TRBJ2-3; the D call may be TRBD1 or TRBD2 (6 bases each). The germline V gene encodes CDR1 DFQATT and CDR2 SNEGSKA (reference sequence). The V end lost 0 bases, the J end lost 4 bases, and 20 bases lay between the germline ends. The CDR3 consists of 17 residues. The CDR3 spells CSARDPWGAEGSDTQYF. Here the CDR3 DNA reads TGCAGTGCTAGAGATCCCTGGGGGGCGGAGGGCTCAGATACGCAGTATTTT.

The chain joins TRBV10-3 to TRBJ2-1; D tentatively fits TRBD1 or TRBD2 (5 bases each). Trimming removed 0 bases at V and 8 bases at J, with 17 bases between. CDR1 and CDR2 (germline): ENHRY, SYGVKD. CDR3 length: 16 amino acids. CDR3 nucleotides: TGTGCCATCAGTGAGTCCGGGGATGAGGGGATTGATGAGCAGTTCTTC. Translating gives CAISESGDEGIDEQFF.

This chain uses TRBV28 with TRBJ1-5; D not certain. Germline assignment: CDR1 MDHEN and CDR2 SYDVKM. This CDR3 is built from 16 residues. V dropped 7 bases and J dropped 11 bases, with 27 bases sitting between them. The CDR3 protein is CASNPTKVVVSRSQHF. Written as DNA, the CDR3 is TGTGCCAGCAACCCTACCAAGGTGGTAGTTTCTCGGTCCCAGCATTTT.

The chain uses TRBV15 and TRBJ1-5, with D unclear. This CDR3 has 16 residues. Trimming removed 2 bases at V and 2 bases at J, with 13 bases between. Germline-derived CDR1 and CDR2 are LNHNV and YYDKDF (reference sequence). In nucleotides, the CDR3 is TGTGCCACCAGCAGACTGACGCCCGGTGGCAATCAGCCCCAGCATTTT. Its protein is CATSRLTPGGNQPQHF.